These 18 T cell receptor beta chains originate from one sample sequenced in a study of cytomegalovirus exposure and HLA in healthy donors. Researchers ran the PCR with 60 Vbeta and 13 Jbeta primers. The method was immunoSEQ multiplex PCR; TCRdb's version includes in-frame clones alone and lacks a portion of them. Of 150,000 to 200,000 clones detected, roughly 88% appear once; the ten largest clones hold under 7.5%. The sample was PBMCs. These receptors were collected from a man aged 45-65 years in good health and CMV-seropositive.

The chain carries TRBV11-2 and TRBJ2-2, with D perhaps matching TRBD2 (5 bases). The V end lost 1 base, the J end lost 4 bases, and 10 bases lay between the germline ends. This CDR3 has 15 residues. Germline CDR1 SGHAT, CDR2 FQNNGV. This chain's CDR3 is CASSLGTHSTGELFF. CDR3 DNA: TGTGCCAGCAGCTTAGGGACTCATTCCACCGGGGAGCTGTTTTTT.

The chain combines TRBV6-1 with TRBJ2-2; D call uncertain. The germline gives CDR1 MNHNS, CDR2 SASEGT. This CDR3 contains 12 residues. V was trimmed by 7 bases and J by 5 bases, leaving 8 bases between them. The CDR3 region is CASNRVTGELFF. CDR3 DNA: TGTGCCAGCAACCGGGTAACCGGGGAGCTGTTTTTT.

The chain joins TRBV19 to TRBJ1-5; 7 positions agree with TRBD1. CDR3 size: 13 residues. V gave up 10 bases and J gave up 3 bases; unmatched junction bases: 6. Looked up from germline, CDR1 is LNHDA and CDR2 is SQIVND (reference sequence). CDR3 loop: CATADRVNQPQHF. The CDR3 DNA follows: TGTGCCACCGCCGACAGGGTCAATCAGCCCCAGCATTTT.

The chain carries TRBV11-2 and TRBJ2-7; D gene ambiguous. The ends were cut back, 0 bases at V and 0 bases at J, with 3 bases in the middle. This CDR3 contains 13 residues. Looked up from germline, CDR1 is SGHAT and CDR2 is FQNNGV. CDR3 DNA sequence: TGTGCCAGCAGCTTAGATAGCTCCTACGAGCAGTACGTC. Encoded protein: CASSLDSSYEQYV.

The rearrangement joins TRBV18 to TRBJ1-2; 8 positions agree with TRBD1. The V gene end was trimmed by 5 bases and the J gene end by 8 bases; junction bases not matched to a gene: 10. The CDR3 loop spans 14 amino acids. Per germline, CDR1 KGHSH and CDR2 LQKENI. DNA for the CDR3: TGTGCCAGCTCATTATACGACAGGGGCGCAGGCTACACCTTC. Amino acid sequence: CASSLYDRGAGYTF. Variable domain in full (rest from reference TRBV18 and TRBJ1-2): NAGVMQNPRHLVRRRGQEARLRCSPMKGHSHVYWYRQLPEEGLKFMVYLQKENIIDESGMPKERFSAEFPKEGPSILRIQQVVRGDSAAYFCASSLYDRGAGYTFGSGTRLTVV.

The chain uses TRBV18 and TRBJ2-7, with a possible D match to TRBD2 (5 bases). Trimming pared 2 bases from V and 2 bases from J, leaving 16 bases between. This CDR3 spans 16 amino acids. Germline V CDR1 and CDR2: KGHSH, LQKENI. CDR3 protein: CASSPSGKALTYEQYF. DNA of the CDR3: TGTGCCAGCTCACCAAGCGGCAAAGCCCTTACCTACGAGCAGTACTTC.

The CDR3 protein is CASSCWVAGGEGSNQPQHF. CDR3 coding DNA: TGTGCCAGCAGCTGCTGGGTTGCGGGGGGTGAGGGGAGCAATCAGCCCCAGCATTTT. V gene TRBV7-7 combines with J gene TRBJ1-5, with D perhaps TRBD1 (5 bases). Trimming shortened V by 4 bases and J by 1 base, and 23 bases separated the two germline ends. CDR1 and CDR2 (germline): SSHAT, FNYEAQ (reference sequence). This CDR3 region has 19 residues.

The rearrangement uses TRBV6-5 and TRBJ2-1, with TRBD2 identical over 9 bases. V was clipped by 5 bases and J by 7 bases; unmatched bases: 9. The length of the CDR3 is 15 residues. Germline V CDR1 and CDR2: MNHEY, SVGAGI. CDR3 region: CASSGLAGINNEQFF. The CDR3 DNA reads TGTGCCAGCAGTGGGCTAGCGGGAATTAATAATGAGCAGTTCTTC.

This clone was observed a few times. The V and J genes are TRBV5-5 and TRBJ1-2, with 10 bases identical to TRBD1. V lost 4 bases, J lost 0 bases, and 18 bases stayed unmatched. The germline V gene has CDR1 SGHKS and CDR2 YYEKEE (reference sequence). The CDR3 runs 20 residues. Here the CDR3 reads CASSRSGGWTGGTSNYGYTF. DNA of the CDR3: TGTGCCAGCAGCAGGTCAGGGGGATGGACAGGGGGGACCTCTAACTATGGCTACACCTTC. Complete variable domain (other parts from reference TRBV5-5 and TRBJ1-2): DAGVTQSPTHLIKTRGQQVTLRCSPISGHKSVSWYQQVLGQGPQFIFQYYEKEERGRGNFPDRFSARQFPNYSSELNVNALLLGDSALYLCASSRSGGWTGGTSNYGYTFGSGTRLTVV.

The chain couples TRBV10-3 to TRBJ1-1; D gene unclear. CDR3 length: 13 amino acids. Germline CDR1 and CDR2: ENHRY and SYGVKD. The V end was cut by 1 base, the J end by 3 bases, with 6 bases between. CDR3 loop: CAISEFGDTEAFF. The CDR3 bases are TGTGCCATCAGTGAGTTCGGGGACACTGAAGCTTTCTTT.

The chain has TRBV19 and TRBJ2-1; D might be TRBD1 (6 bases). V lost 7 bases and J lost 4, with 17 bases in between. This CDR3 has 15 amino acids. From germline, CDR1 is LNHDA and CDR2 SQIVND (reference sequence). CDR3 coding DNA: TGTGCCAGTACCCCCTCAGGGGAGCCTTACAATGAGCAGTTCTTC. Amino acid sequence: CASTPSGEPYNEQFF.

The chain carries TRBV5-4 and TRBJ2-1, with D maybe TRBD1 (5 bases). V dropped 1 base and J dropped 5 bases, with 28 bases sitting between them. Germline CDR1 reads SGHNT; CDR2 reads YYREEE (reference sequence). The CDR3 sequence is 20 residues long. Here the CDR3 DNA reads TGTGCCAGCAGCTTGTCAGTCCTCGACAGACGGACCAGCCGGCACAATGAGCAGTTCTTC. This gives the protein CASSLSVLDRRTSRHNEQFF.

This chain connects TRBV5-6 to TRBJ1-2; 10 bases agree with TRBD1. The CDR3 loop spans 15 amino acids. V gave up 3 bases and J gave up 7 bases; unmatched junction bases: 9. Germline V gene data show CDR1 as SGHDT and CDR2 as YYEEEE. The DNA of the CDR3 is TGTGCCAGCAGCTATAGAGGGACAGGGGCCTCTGGCTACACCTTC. Amino acid sequence: CASSYRGTGASGYTF.

The chain combines TRBV11-3 with TRBJ2-3; tentative D call: TRBD1 (5 bases). The CDR3 contains 17 residues. Per germline, CDR1 SGHNT and CDR2 YENEEA. Trimming stripped 0 bases from V and 2 bases from J, with 15 bases between. DNA for the CDR3: TGTGCCAGCAGCTTAGATCAGGGAACTTCTTACACAGATACGCAGTATTTT. Its translation is CASSLDQGTSYTDTQYF. Supplemented by reference TRBV11-3 and TRBJ2-3, the full variable domain reads EAGVVQSPRYKIIEKKQPVAFWCNPISGHNTLYWYLQNLGQGPELLIRYENEEAVDDSQLPKDRFSAERLKGVDSTLKIQPAELGDSAVYLCASSLDQGTSYTDTQYFGPGTRLTVL.

The V call is TRBV19, the J call TRBJ1-5, with a possible D match to TRBD1 (6 bases). CDR3 length: 17 residues. V was pared by 7 bases and J by 2 bases, with 21 bases between. The germline V gene encodes CDR1 LNHDA and CDR2 SQIVND (reference sequence). CDR3 region: CASNSWTVYGGNQPQHF. The DNA of the CDR3 is TGTGCCAGTAATAGTTGGACAGTTTATGGGGGCAATCAGCCCCAGCATTTT.

This clone appeared a single time. The J gene is TRBJ1-2, the V gene TRBV2; 10 bases fit TRBD1. With 6 bases clipped from V and 3 bases from J, the junction kept 7 bases outside the gene matches. Germline V gene sequence: CDR1 SNHLY, CDR2 FYNNEI. This CDR3 comprises 15 residues. CDR3 sequence: CASRPDRGHDYGYTF. CDR3 DNA sequence: TGTGCCAGCAGACCCGACAGGGGGCATGACTATGGCTACACCTTC.

V is TRBV27 and J is TRBJ1-6; D is unresolved. The CDR3 runs 15 residues. V lost 7 bases and J 5 bases, leaving 15 bases between the germline ends. Germline values: CDR1 MNHEY, CDR2 SMNVEV (reference sequence). The CDR3 nucleotides read TGTGCCAGCAAGAGCGCGGGATTTAATAATTCACCCCTCCACTTT. Its translation is CASKSAGFNNSPLHF.

The rearrangement uses TRBV2 and TRBJ2-7, with a possible D match to TRBD2 (5 bases). The CDR3 runs to 16 residues. The germline CDR1 and CDR2 sequences are SNHLY and FYNNEI. With 1 base removed from V and 2 bases from J, the gap between germline ends came to 15 bases. The CDR3 sequence is CASSEEGEGPTYEQYF. CDR3 bases: TGTGCCAGCAGTGAAGAAGGAGAGGGCCCCACCTACGAGCAGTACTTC.